Sequencing of this TCR beta chain was carried out in a study of T-cell memory formation after mild COVID-19. Study-level background: TCR clusters were mostly confined to one donor each. Overall study findings and caveats: Several responding clones turned up in pre-infection memory, indicating that cross-reactive memory may have taken part. SARS-CoV-2 specificity was not confirmed for second-wave clones peaking on day 37.

As regards this clonotype: Its cognate antigen is unknown.

Constant-segment primers were used for 5'RACE, and the resulting TCR alpha and TCR beta cDNA libraries carried sample barcodes and UMIs. TCRdb reprocessed the 5' RACE reads via MiXCR and lists one record per CDR3 protein. Among about 400,000 distinct CDR3 sequences listed, 16% were seen once. This CDR3 has 13 amino acids. Trimming took 4 bases from V and 6 from J, leaving 11 bases between them. CDR1 is MGHRA, CDR2 YSYEKL, per germline. This chain uses TRBV4-1 with TRBJ2-3, with D possibly TRBD2 on 6 matching bases. The clonotype comes from a man younger than 35 who had mild COVID-19 (a few samples of this study predate the infection). Cell type and time point are not known. Sequences were obtained from PBMCs or a T cell subset sorted from them (not recorded which). CDR3 bases: TGCGCCAGCAGCCCCGGGGGACGGGATACGCAGTATTTT. This codes for CASSPGGRDTQYF.